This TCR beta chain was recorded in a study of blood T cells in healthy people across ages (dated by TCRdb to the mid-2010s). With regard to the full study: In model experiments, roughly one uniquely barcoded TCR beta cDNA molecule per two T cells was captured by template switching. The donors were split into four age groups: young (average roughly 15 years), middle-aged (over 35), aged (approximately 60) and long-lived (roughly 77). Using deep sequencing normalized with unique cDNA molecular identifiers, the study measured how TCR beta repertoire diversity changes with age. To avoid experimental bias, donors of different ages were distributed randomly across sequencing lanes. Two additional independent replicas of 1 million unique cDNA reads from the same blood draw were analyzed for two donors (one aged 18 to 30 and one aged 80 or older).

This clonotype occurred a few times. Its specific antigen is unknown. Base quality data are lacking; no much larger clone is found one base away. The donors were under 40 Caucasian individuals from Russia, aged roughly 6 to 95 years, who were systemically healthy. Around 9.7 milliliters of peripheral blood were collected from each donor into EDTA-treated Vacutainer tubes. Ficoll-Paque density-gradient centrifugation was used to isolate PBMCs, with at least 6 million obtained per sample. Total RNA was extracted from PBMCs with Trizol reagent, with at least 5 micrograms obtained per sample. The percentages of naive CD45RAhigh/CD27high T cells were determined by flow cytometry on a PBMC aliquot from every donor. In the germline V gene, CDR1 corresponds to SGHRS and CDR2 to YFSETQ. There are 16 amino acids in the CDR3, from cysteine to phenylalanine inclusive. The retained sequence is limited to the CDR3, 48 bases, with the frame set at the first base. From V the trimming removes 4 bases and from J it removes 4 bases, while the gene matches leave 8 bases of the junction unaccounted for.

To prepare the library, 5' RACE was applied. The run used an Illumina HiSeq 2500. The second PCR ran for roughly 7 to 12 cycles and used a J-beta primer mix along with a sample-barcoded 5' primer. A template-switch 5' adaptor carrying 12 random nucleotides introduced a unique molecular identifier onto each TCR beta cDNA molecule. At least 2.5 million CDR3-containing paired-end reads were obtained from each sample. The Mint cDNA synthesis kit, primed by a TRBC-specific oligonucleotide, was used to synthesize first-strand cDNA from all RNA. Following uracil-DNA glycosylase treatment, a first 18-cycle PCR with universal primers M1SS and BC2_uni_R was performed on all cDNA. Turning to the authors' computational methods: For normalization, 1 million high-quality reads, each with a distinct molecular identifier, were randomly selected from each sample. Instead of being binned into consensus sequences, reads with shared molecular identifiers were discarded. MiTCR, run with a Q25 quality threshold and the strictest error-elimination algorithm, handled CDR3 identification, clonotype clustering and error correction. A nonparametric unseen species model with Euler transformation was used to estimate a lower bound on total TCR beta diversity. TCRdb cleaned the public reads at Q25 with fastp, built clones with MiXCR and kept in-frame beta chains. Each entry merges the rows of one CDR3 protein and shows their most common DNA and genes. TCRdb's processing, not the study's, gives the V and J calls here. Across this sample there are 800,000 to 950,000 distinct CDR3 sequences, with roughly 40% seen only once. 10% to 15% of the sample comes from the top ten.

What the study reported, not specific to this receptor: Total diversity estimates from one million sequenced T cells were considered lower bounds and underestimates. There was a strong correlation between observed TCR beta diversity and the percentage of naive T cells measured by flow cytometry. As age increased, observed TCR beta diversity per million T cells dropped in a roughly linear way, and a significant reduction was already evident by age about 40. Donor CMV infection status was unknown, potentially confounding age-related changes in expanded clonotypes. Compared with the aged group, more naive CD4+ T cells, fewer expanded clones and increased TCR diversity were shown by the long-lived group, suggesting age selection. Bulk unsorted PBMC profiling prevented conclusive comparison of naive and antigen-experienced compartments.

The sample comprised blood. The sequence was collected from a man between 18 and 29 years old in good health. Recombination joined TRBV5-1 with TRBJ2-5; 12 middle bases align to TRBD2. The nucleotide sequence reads TGCGCCAGCAGCCCCGATCTAGCGGGGGGGCGAGAGACCCAGTACTTC. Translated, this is CASSPDLAGGRETQYF.